This T cell receptor (beta chain) was recorded in a study of blood T cells in healthy people across ages. Study-wide background: Per every two T cells, about one barcoded beta molecule was captured by template switching.

Through a sample-barcoded 5' primer and a J-beta primer mix, a second PCR was run for roughly 6 to 12 cycles. Paired-end reads containing CDR3 totaled no fewer than 2.5 million for each sample. TCRdb ran MiXCR on the 5' RACE reads and lists one entry per CDR3 protein. The sample lists about 1.8 million distinct CDR3 sequences, roughly 49% occurring once. Every sample had a minimum of 6 million PBMCs isolated. At least 5.5 micrograms of total RNA were extracted per sample. Germline CDR1 is LNHNV and CDR2 is YYDKDF (reference sequence). V lost 1 base, J lost 5 bases, and 5 bases stayed unmatched. The CDR3 spans 16 residues.

Specimen: blood. This TCR came from a woman aged 35 to 49 in good health. The chain uses TRBV15 and TRBJ2-1; 10 bases match TRBD2. CDR3 in DNA: TGTGCCACCAGCAGAGGATTAGCGGGGGGAAACAATGAGCAGTTCTTC. Translation gives CATSRGLAGGNNEQFF.